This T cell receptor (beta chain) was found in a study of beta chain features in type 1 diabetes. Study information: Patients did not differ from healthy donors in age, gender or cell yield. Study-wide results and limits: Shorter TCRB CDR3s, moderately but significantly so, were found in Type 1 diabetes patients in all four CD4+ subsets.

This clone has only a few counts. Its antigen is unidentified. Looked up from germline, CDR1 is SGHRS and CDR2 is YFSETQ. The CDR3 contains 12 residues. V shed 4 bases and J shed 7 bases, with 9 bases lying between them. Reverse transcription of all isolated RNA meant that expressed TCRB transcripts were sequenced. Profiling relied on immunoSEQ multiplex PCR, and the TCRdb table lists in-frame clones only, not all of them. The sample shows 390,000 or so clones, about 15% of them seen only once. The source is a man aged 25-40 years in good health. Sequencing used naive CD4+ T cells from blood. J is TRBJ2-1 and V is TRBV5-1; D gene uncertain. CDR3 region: CASSHRPNEQFF. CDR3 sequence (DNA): TGCGCCAGCAGCCACCGGCCAAATGAGCAGTTCTTC.